This is a list of T cell receptor beta chains from one sample in a study of blood T cells in healthy people across ages. MiXCR was run by TCRdb on the 5' RACE reads, yielding one entry per CDR3 protein. The repertoire has roughly 900,000 distinct CDR3 sequences, under 35% of them found once; the top ten carry 15% to 20%. Sequenced input: blood. The source of these receptors is a woman of 80 years or more in good health. Each CDR3 is given with its conserved first and last residue. A D gene is named only where the DNA matches it firmly. The size entry is marked missing in some rows and otherwise reads once, few, many or a size class.

CDR3 DNA: TGTGCCTGGAGTGTCGGACTAGCGGGGACCCATGAGCAGTTCTTC
CDR3 protein: CAWSVGLAGTHEQFF
D gene: TRBD2
V gene: TRBV30
J gene: TRBJ2-1
clone size: few
CDR3 length: 15

CDR3 DNA: TGTGCCAGCAGCTCCATCAGGGGGCCGCCTGAAGCTTTCTTT
CDR3 protein: CASSSIRGPPEAFF
D gene: TRBD1
V gene: TRBV7-6
J gene: TRBJ1-1
clone size: -
CDR3 length: 14

CDR3 DNA: TGTGCCAGCAGGGGAAGACAGGGGCATGGCTACACCTTC
CDR3 protein: CASRGRQGHGYTF
D gene: TRBD1
V gene: TRBV6-2/TRBV6-3
J gene: TRBJ1-2
clone size: few
CDR3 length: 13

CDR3 DNA: TGTGCCAGCACCCCAAACACCGGGGAGCTGTTTTTT
CDR3 protein: CASTPNTGELFF
D gene: -
V gene: TRBV2
J gene: TRBJ2-2
clone size: -
CDR3 length: 12

CDR3 DNA: TGTGCCAGCAGTGACAGGGGGCATCAAGAGACCCAGTACTTC
CDR3 protein: CASSDRGHQETQYF
D gene: TRBD1
V gene: TRBV25-1
J gene: TRBJ2-5
clone size: many
CDR3 length: 14

CDR3 DNA: TGCAGTACTAAGCGGGGGGGAACCACCTACGAGCAGTACTTT
CDR3 protein: CSTKRGGTTYEQYF
D gene: TRBD2
V gene: TRBV20-1
J gene: TRBJ2-7
clone size: once
CDR3 length: 14

CDR3 DNA: TGTGCCAGCAGCCAAGAAACGTACACTGAAGCTTTCTTT
CDR3 protein: CASSQETYTEAFF
D gene: -
V gene: TRBV3-1
J gene: TRBJ1-1
clone size: -
CDR3 length: 13

CDR3 DNA: TGTGCCAGCGCTCCCTCGTCCGGGACAGACCAAGAGACCCAGTACTTC
CDR3 protein: CASAPSSGTDQETQYF
D gene: TRBD1
V gene: TRBV7-2
J gene: TRBJ2-5
clone size: -
CDR3 length: 16

CDR3 DNA: TGTGCCAGCAGCGAGTCTTTAGACACTGAAGCTTTCTTT
CDR3 protein: CASSESLDTEAFF
D gene: -
V gene: TRBV9
J gene: TRBJ1-1
clone size: many
CDR3 length: 13

CDR3 DNA: TGTGCCAGCAGAACTACGTCCGGGTGGTTTCGGAATGAGCAGTTCTTC
CDR3 protein: CASRTTSGWFRNEQFF
D gene: -
V gene: TRBV6-6
J gene: TRBJ2-1
clone size: -
CDR3 length: 16

CDR3 DNA: TGCGCCAGCAGCCGTCCGACTAGCGGGGACAATGAGCAGTACTTC
CDR3 protein: CASSRPTSGDNEQYF
D gene: TRBD2
V gene: TRBV4-1
J gene: TRBJ2-7
clone size: -
CDR3 length: 15

CDR3 DNA: TGTGCCAGCAGCCCCACTAGCGGGGGGGCGAATGAGCAGTTCTTC
CDR3 protein: CASSPTSGGANEQFF
D gene: TRBD2
V gene: TRBV14
J gene: TRBJ2-1
clone size: many
CDR3 length: 15

CDR3 DNA: TGTGCCAGCAACCCATCCGGGACAGCGGCGAACACCGGGGAGCTGTTTTTT
CDR3 protein: CASNPSGTAANTGELFF
D gene: TRBD1
V gene: TRBV7-9
J gene: TRBJ2-2
clone size: -
CDR3 length: 17

CDR3 DNA: TGTGCCAGCAGCTTTTCTGGGACAGGGGCCTACGAGCAGTACTTC
CDR3 protein: CASSFSGTGAYEQYF
D gene: TRBD1
V gene: TRBV7-2
J gene: TRBJ2-7
clone size: many
CDR3 length: 15

CDR3 DNA: TGCGCCAGCAGCCAAACTAGCGGGGGGTTCAATCCCAATGAGCAGTACTTC
CDR3 protein: CASSQTSGGFNPNEQYF
D gene: TRBD2
V gene: TRBV4-1
J gene: TRBJ2-7
clone size: -
CDR3 length: 17

CDR3 DNA: TGTGCCAGTAGCCGCGGCGGGGTTGGGTTAAGGAATCAGCCCCAGCATTTT
CDR3 protein: CASSRGGVGLRNQPQHF
D gene: -
V gene: TRBV19
J gene: TRBJ1-5
clone size: -
CDR3 length: 17

CDR3 DNA: TGTGCCAGCAGCCCCCGACAGAATCAGCCCCAGCATTTT
CDR3 protein: CASSPRQNQPQHF
D gene: -
V gene: TRBV7-2
J gene: TRBJ1-5
clone size: few
CDR3 length: 13

CDR3 DNA: TGTGCCAGCAGCATCCGGGGCCACCTCAATGAGCAGTTCTTC
CDR3 protein: CASSIRGHLNEQFF
D gene: -
V gene: TRBV5-4
J gene: TRBJ2-1
clone size: -
CDR3 length: 14

CDR3 DNA: TGTGCCAGCAGCTTAGAAAAAGGAAGGACCCAGTACTTC
CDR3 protein: CASSLEKGRTQYF
D gene: -
V gene: TRBV7-2
J gene: TRBJ2-5
clone size: -
CDR3 length: 13

CDR3 DNA: TGTGCCAGCAGTAAAGACATTAGCGAGCAGTACTTC
CDR3 protein: CASSKDISEQYF
D gene: -
V gene: TRBV6-2/TRBV6-3
J gene: TRBJ2-7
clone size: many
CDR3 length: 12

CDR3 DNA: TGTGCCAGCAGCCTTCCCGGGACTAGAGAGACCCAGTACTTC
CDR3 protein: CASSLPGTRETQYF
D gene: TRBD2
V gene: TRBV3-1
J gene: TRBJ2-5
clone size: -
CDR3 length: 14

CDR3 DNA: TGTGCCAGCAGTTACTCGAAAGGGGGGCAGCCGTACTCCGGGGAGCTGTTTTTT
CDR3 protein: CASSYSKGGQPYSGELFF
D gene: -
V gene: TRBV6-2/TRBV6-3
J gene: TRBJ2-2
clone size: -
CDR3 length: 18

CDR3 DNA: TGTGCCAGCTCACCCTCAGGGACAGAGACCCAGTACTTC
CDR3 protein: CASSPSGTETQYF
D gene: -
V gene: TRBV18
J gene: TRBJ2-5
clone size: many
CDR3 length: 13

CDR3 DNA: TGTGCCAGCAGCCGCGTATCCAACCCCCCATCCTACGAGCAGTACTTC
CDR3 protein: CASSRVSNPPSYEQYF
D gene: -
V gene: TRBV6-1
J gene: TRBJ2-7
clone size: few
CDR3 length: 16

CDR3 DNA: TGTGCCAGCAGTGTTGACAGAACCTACGAGCAGTACTTC
CDR3 protein: CASSVDRTYEQYF
D gene: -
V gene: TRBV6-4
J gene: TRBJ2-7
clone size: -
CDR3 length: 13

CDR3 DNA: TGTGCCAGCAAAAGGCCCACCGACAATGAGCAGTTCTTC
CDR3 protein: CASKRPTDNEQFF
D gene: -
V gene: TRBV2
J gene: TRBJ2-1
clone size: -
CDR3 length: 13

CDR3 DNA: TGCAGTGCCCCTGGGACAACCGGGGAGCTGTTTTTT
CDR3 protein: CSAPGTTGELFF
D gene: -
V gene: TRBV20-1
J gene: TRBJ2-2
clone size: -
CDR3 length: 12

CDR3 DNA: TGTGCCAGCAGCGCCAGGATGGGTTTTGAGACCCAGTACTTC
CDR3 protein: CASSARMGFETQYF
D gene: -
V gene: TRBV7-2
J gene: TRBJ2-5
clone size: many
CDR3 length: 14

CDR3 DNA: TGTGCCAGCAGTTTCCGCCCCGGGGGTACGAACACTGAAGCTTTCTTT
CDR3 protein: CASSFRPGGTNTEAFF
D gene: -
V gene: TRBV28
J gene: TRBJ1-1
clone size: -
CDR3 length: 16

CDR3 DNA: TGCAGTGCTAGAGATCCGTTGACCAAGAGGCGGACTGAAGCTTTCTTT
CDR3 protein: CSARDPLTKRRTEAFF
D gene: -
V gene: TRBV20-1
J gene: TRBJ1-1
clone size: -
CDR3 length: 16

CDR3 DNA: TGCGCCAGCAGCCGTGGAGTCCTAACGACAGATCGCTCCTACAATGAGCAGTTCTTC
CDR3 protein: CASSRGVLTTDRSYNEQFF
D gene: -
V gene: TRBV5-1
J gene: TRBJ2-1
clone size: many
CDR3 length: 19

CDR3 DNA: TGTGCCAGCAGTTTCAGGCGGGGTTGGGGCTACACCTTC
CDR3 protein: CASSFRRGWGYTF
D gene: -
V gene: TRBV27
J gene: TRBJ1-2
clone size: -
CDR3 length: 13

CDR3 DNA: TGCAGCGTTGGAGGGGGCGAAAACTATGGCTACACCTTC
CDR3 protein: CSVGGGENYGYTF
D gene: TRBD1
V gene: TRBV29-1
J gene: TRBJ1-2
clone size: many
CDR3 length: 13

CDR3 DNA: TGCGCCAGCAGCTTGAGGGGAGCTGACTATGGCTACACCTTC
CDR3 protein: CASSLRGADYGYTF
D gene: -
V gene: TRBV5-1
J gene: TRBJ1-2
clone size: many
CDR3 length: 14

CDR3 DNA: TGTGCCAGCAGCTTAGAGGGACATGGCTACACCTTC
CDR3 protein: CASSLEGHGYTF
D gene: -
V gene: TRBV7-2
J gene: TRBJ1-2
clone size: many
CDR3 length: 12

CDR3 DNA: TGCAGTGCTAGAATGGGTATAGCCCAAGCGTACTTC
CDR3 protein: CSARMGIAQAYF
D gene: -
V gene: TRBV20-1
J gene: TRBJ2-7
clone size: few
CDR3 length: 12

CDR3 DNA: TGTGCCAGCTCACCACCGATGTCAACGGGGAGGGGCTCGAACACTGAAGCTTTCTTT
CDR3 protein: CASSPPMSTGRGSNTEAFF
D gene: -
V gene: TRBV18
J gene: TRBJ1-1
clone size: -
CDR3 length: 19

CDR3 DNA: TGTGCCAGCAACCGACTAGCGGGGGGCGCTAGCACAGATACGCAGTATTTT
CDR3 protein: CASNRLAGGASTDTQYF
D gene: TRBD2
V gene: TRBV6-1
J gene: TRBJ2-3
clone size: -
CDR3 length: 17

CDR3 DNA: TGTGCCAGCAGTGCGGGACGGTATGGCTACACCTTC
CDR3 protein: CASSAGRYGYTF
D gene: -
V gene: TRBV25-1
J gene: TRBJ1-2
clone size: many
CDR3 length: 12

CDR3 DNA: TGTGCCAGCAGGCGTCCAACAGGGAACACTGAAGCTTTCTTT
CDR3 protein: CASRRPTGNTEAFF
D gene: -
V gene: TRBV6-5
J gene: TRBJ1-1
clone size: many
CDR3 length: 14

CDR3 DNA: TGTGCCACCAGGGTGAGGGACAACACTGAAGCTTTCTTT
CDR3 protein: CATRVRDNTEAFF
D gene: -
V gene: TRBV24-1
J gene: TRBJ1-1
clone size: few
CDR3 length: 13

CDR3 DNA: TGTGCCAGCAGGCCAGCGGGGGCTAATACCCATGAGCAGTTCTTC
CDR3 protein: CASRPAGANTHEQFF
D gene: TRBD2
V gene: TRBV7-9
J gene: TRBJ2-1
clone size: many
CDR3 length: 15

CDR3 DNA: TGTGCCAGCAGCTTAGCCATCAAGAACACTGAAGCTTTCTTT
CDR3 protein: CASSLAIKNTEAFF
D gene: -
V gene: TRBV7-2
J gene: TRBJ1-1
clone size: few
CDR3 length: 14

CDR3 DNA: TGTGCCAGTAGTATTATTGGCAGGGGGACAGATACGCAGTATTTT
CDR3 protein: CASSIIGRGTDTQYF
D gene: TRBD1
V gene: TRBV19
J gene: TRBJ2-3
clone size: few
CDR3 length: 15

CDR3 DNA: TGTGCCACCAGCCAAGCAGGTTCCCACGGGCAGTACTTC
CDR3 protein: CATSQAGSHGQYF
D gene: -
V gene: TRBV24-1
J gene: TRBJ2-7
clone size: few
CDR3 length: 13